This T cell receptor beta chain stems from a study of cytomegalovirus exposure and HLA in healthy donors. General study results and limits: Later, an analysis showed that TCR beta chains associated with HLA were more clonally expanded than others that were equally common.

The CDR3 covers 14 residues. Germline CDR1 SGHRS, CDR2 YFSETQ. V was clipped by 6 bases and J by 7 bases; unmatched bases: 9. On this clone: The antigen is unknown.

The PCR ran on 60 Vbeta and 13 Jbeta primers. Clones were sequenced by immunoSEQ multiplex PCR, and TCRdb holds only the in-frame ones, with some missing. This sample yields about 110,000 clones, of which 79% are seen a single time; 3% to 4% belongs to the top ten. Sequencing used PBMCs. The TCR was taken from a woman aged 40 to 49 in good health and CMV-seronegative. V is TRBV5-1 and J is TRBJ2-4; 8 bases are shared with TRBD2. The chain's CDR3 is CASKAGVDSNIQYF. The DNA for the CDR3 is TGCGCCAGCAAAGCGGGAGTAGACTCGAACATTCAGTACTTC.